These 23 T cell receptor beta chains were sequenced from one sample in a study of blood T cell repertoires in COVID-19. Data came from immunoSEQ multiplex PCR; TCRdb stores just in-frame clones and leaves some out. The profile covers tens of thousands of clones, with about four fifths appearing a single time and around 43% taken by the ten largest. Sequenced input: peripheral blood. Receptor source: a man older than 75 with acute or convalescent COVID-19.

The rearrangement joins TRBV10-3 to TRBJ2-7, with D possibly matching TRBD1 (6 bases). Germline V CDR1 and CDR2: ENHRY, SYGVKD. The length of the CDR3 is 14 residues. V was cut by 4 bases and J by 7 bases, with 17 bases left in between. CDR3 amino acids: CAISGRNREEEQYF. In nucleotides, the CDR3 is TGTGCCATCAGTGGAAGGAACAGGGAAGAGGAGCAGTACTTC.

This clone was counted between two and nine times. The gene calls are TRBV11-2 and TRBJ2-7; 8 bases match TRBD2. Unmatched junction bases numbered 9, after V lost 5 bases and J lost 6 bases. Germline CDR1 is SGHAT and CDR2 is FQNNGV. The CDR3 is 14 amino acids. This CDR3 reads CASSPRGGQGEQYF. In nucleotides, the CDR3 is TGTGCCAGCAGCCCCCGGGGGGGGCAAGGCGAGCAGTACTTC.

The J gene is TRBJ1-6, the V gene TRBV6-5; D is possibly TRBD1 (5 bases). The germline CDR1 and CDR2 sequences are MNHEY and SVGAGI. V was clipped by 11 bases and J by 8 bases, with 19 bases between them. The CDR3 has 14 amino acids. This chain's CDR3 is CAHWPPTEDSPLHF. CDR3 nucleotides: TGTGCCCACTGGCCCCCGACAGAAGATTCACCCCTCCACTTT.

This clone was found a few times. The gene calls are TRBV28 and TRBJ2-7; D is undetermined. The ends were cut back, 6 bases at V and 5 bases at J, with 11 bases in the middle. This CDR3 has 12 amino acids. The germline V gene encodes CDR1 MDHEN and CDR2 SYDVKM. CDR3 in amino acids: CASSLDWDEQYF. DNA for the CDR3: TGTGCCAGCAGCCTTGACTGGGACGAGCAGTACTTC.

The CDR3 bases are TGCGCCAGCAGCTTGAGCCTTAGCGGGAGCAATGAGCAGTTCTTC. The encoded protein is CASSLSLSGSNEQFF. The genes are TRBV5-1 and TRBJ2-1; 9 bases align to TRBD2. Germline values: CDR1 SGHRS, CDR2 YFSETQ. This CDR3 has 15 amino acids. V lost 1 base and J lost 6; bases outside the gene matches: 5.

This clone was counted only a few times. The V call is TRBV2, the J call TRBJ2-7; 8 bases are shared with TRBD2. There are 15 residues in the CDR3. V shed 4 bases and J 1 base; nucleotides not matched to a gene: 6. Germline-derived CDR1 and CDR2 are SNHLY and FYNNEI. The CDR3 region has the DNA TGTGCCAGCAGTGCGCAACTAGCGGTATCCTACGAGCAGTACTTC. Protein product: CASSAQLAVSYEQYF. The whole variable domain, remainder taken from reference TRBV2 and TRBJ2-7, is EPEVTQTPSHQVTQMGQEVILRCVPISNHLYFYWYRQILGQKVEFLVSFYNNEISEKSEIFDDQFSVERPDGSNFTLKIRSTKLEDSAMYFCASSAQLAVSYEQYFGPGTRLTVT.

The chain carries TRBV5-6 and TRBJ2-1; D call uncertain. V was clipped by 0 bases and J by 0 bases, with 7 bases between them. CDR3 length: 15 residues. Germline V lookup: CDR1 SGHDT, CDR2 YYEEEE. The CDR3 coding sequence is TGTGCCAGCAGCTTGGGGCTCCCCTCCTACAATGAGCAGTTCTTC. This translates into CASSLGLPSYNEQFF.

The gene calls are TRBV30 and TRBJ2-1; 14 positions agree with TRBD2. After removal of 0 bases from V and 11 bases from J, the junction contained 15 bases not matched to a gene. CDR3 size: 18 residues. Germline values: CDR1 GTSNPN, CDR2 SVGIG (reference sequence). CDR3 region: CAWSVLGRLAGGPRQQFF. The DNA of the CDR3 is TGTGCCTGGAGTGTATTGGGGAGACTAGCGGGAGGGCCGAGGCAGCAGTTCTTC.

V and J are TRBV3-1 (or the pseudogene TRBV3-2) and TRBJ2-7; 8 bases align to TRBD1. Germline V lookup: CDR1 LGHDT, CDR2 YNNKEL (reference sequence). There are 15 residues in the CDR3. V shed 4 bases and J 3 bases; nucleotides not matched to a gene: 8. The CDR3, as DNA: TGTGCCAGCAGCCGAGGTAGGACAGGGTACTACGAGCAGTACTTC. This translates into CASSRGRTGYYEQYF.

The chain uses TRBV5-1 and TRBJ2-7; TRBD2 agrees at 7 bases. Germline V gene data show CDR1 as SGHRS and CDR2 as YFSETQ. V lost 0 bases, J lost 6 bases, and 3 bases stayed unmatched. This CDR3 comprises 13 residues. The CDR3 region has the DNA TGCGCCAGCAGCTTGGTTCCGGGGGGCGAGCAGTACTTC. The encoded protein is CASSLVPGGEQYF.

The chain joins TRBV10-2 to TRBJ1-2; D is uncertain. V lost 2 bases and J lost 8, with 12 bases in between. The CDR3 has 13 residues. In germline, CDR1 is WSHSY, CDR2 SAAADI. Written as DNA, the CDR3 is TGCGCCAGCAGTGAGACCTTCTCGGGGGGCTACACCTTC. Its translation is CASSETFSGGYTF.

The rearrangement links TRBV5-1 to TRBJ1-1; weak D call: TRBD1 (5 bases). Trimming shortened V by 9 bases and J by 3 bases, and 18 bases separated the two germline ends. The CDR3 length is 14 residues. Germline-derived CDR1 and CDR2 are SGHRS and YFSETQ. CDR3 sequence: CATQLGGGDTEAFF. CDR3 bases: TGCGCCACCCAACTAGGTGGAGGGGACACTGAAGCTTTCTTT.

The chain uses TRBV10-3 and TRBJ1-1; no firm D call. The ends were cut back, 7 bases at V and 1 base at J, with 10 bases in the middle. Germline V gene sequence: CDR1 ENHRY, CDR2 SYGVKD. This CDR3 is built from 13 residues. The CDR3: CAIKEGWNTEAFF. The CDR3 DNA reads TGTGCCATCAAGGAGGGTTGGAACACTGAAGCTTTCTTT.

The chain links TRBV5-1 to TRBJ2-7; 9 positions match TRBD1. Trimming took 0 bases from V and 0 from J; bases not matched to a gene: 4. The CDR3 consists of 16 residues. Germline CDR1 and CDR2: SGHRS and YFSETQ. Here the CDR3 reads CASSLAKGQGSYEQYF. CDR3 coding DNA: TGCGCCAGCAGCTTGGCCAAGGGACAGGGCTCCTACGAGCAGTACTTC.

The V gene is TRBV6-2 or TRBV6-3, the J gene TRBJ2-2, with TRBD1 matching 7 bases. Trimming removed 4 bases from V and 0 bases from J; junction bases left unmatched: 11. Germline lookup yields CDR1 MNHEY and CDR2 SVGEGT. This CDR3 spans 18 amino acids. The CDR3 DNA reads TGTGCCAGCAGTTTCACTCCGGGACAGAGGTCGAACACCGGGGAGCTGTTTTTT. It yields the protein CASSFTPGQRSNTGELFF.

The chain combines TRBV4-1 with TRBJ1-2, with D possibly TRBD1 on 6 matching bases. Germline V gene sequence: CDR1 MGHRA, CDR2 YSYEKL. The CDR3 spans 13 residues. Trimming took off 0 bases at V and 5 bases at J, with 7 bases between the two ends. The CDR3 is CASSQDGQYGYTF. The CDR3 region has the DNA TGCGCCAGCAGCCAAGACGGACAGTATGGCTACACCTTC.

CDR3 loop: CASRRDRGRQPQHF. CDR3 coding DNA: TGTGCCAGCAGGCGGGACAGGGGGCGTCAGCCCCAGCATTTT. The chain has TRBV28 and TRBJ1-5, with 12 bases aligning to TRBD1. This CDR3 is built from 14 residues. Germline-derived CDR1 and CDR2 are MDHEN and SYDVKM. J was trimmed by 6 bases and V by 6 bases; bases with no gene match: 3.

Comments on this clone: This sample also contains other DNA sequences that code for the same CDR3. This chain joins TRBV7-2 and TRBJ2-7; weak D call: TRBD1 (5 bases). The germline CDR1 and CDR2 sequences are SGHTA and FQGNSA. This CDR3 comprises 12 residues. Trimming removed 2 bases from V and 3 bases from J, with 5 bases in between. The CDR3 loop reads CASSLTGYEQYF. CDR3 nucleotides: TGTGCCAGCAGCTTAACAGGCTACGAGCAGTACTTC.

This clone was observed a handful of times. V and J are TRBV5-1 and TRBJ1-2; D is ambiguous. Trimming shortened V by 0 bases and J by 4 bases, and 10 bases separated the two germline ends. Germline V gene data show CDR1 as SGHRS and CDR2 as YFSETQ. The CDR3 is made up of 14 amino acids. CDR3 region: CASSLALGLYGYTF. In DNA form, the CDR3 reads TGCGCCAGCAGCTTGGCCTTGGGCCTCTATGGCTACACCTTC.

The chain uses TRBV3-1 (or the pseudogene TRBV3-2) and TRBJ1-3; 7 nucleotides align to TRBD1. Trimming cost V 8 bases and J 0 bases; bases outside gene matches: 7. The CDR3 runs 15 residues. The germline V gene has CDR1 LGHDT and CDR2 YNNKEL (reference sequence). CDR3 amino acids: CASCTGALSGNTIYF. The CDR3 nucleotides read TGTGCCAGCTGCACAGGGGCCCTCTCTGGAAACACCATATATTTT.

The chain couples TRBV4-1 to TRBJ1-2, with D maybe TRBD1 (5 bases). The CDR3 has 16 amino acids. Germline-derived CDR1 and CDR2 are MGHRA and YSYEKL. V was cut by 3 bases and J by 2 bases, with 16 bases left in between. The CDR3 loop is CASSQDTRVSNYGYTF. CDR3 DNA sequence: TGCGCCAGCAGCCAGGACACCAGGGTATCCAACTATGGCTACACCTTC.

The chain combines TRBV28 with TRBJ2-7; TRBD2 might be the D (7 bases). Germline V gives CDR1 MDHEN, CDR2 SYDVKM. The V and J ends lost 6 bases and 4 bases respectively, with 19 bases between them. The CDR3 runs to 15 residues. CDR3 sequence reads: CASSLERGARYEQYF. In DNA, the CDR3 is TGTGCCAGCAGCCTTGAACGGGGGGCAAGGTACGAGCAGTACTTC.

The V gene is TRBV4-2, the J gene TRBJ2-3, with D unclear. Germline V gene data show CDR1 as LGHNA and CDR2 as YNFKEQ. Trimming left V 1 base short and J 4 bases short, with 3 bases between. The length of the CDR3 is 12 residues. CDR3: CASSQASDTQYF. DNA for the CDR3: TGTGCCAGCAGCCAAGCATCAGATACGCAGTATTTT.